A single sample is the source of the 25 T cell receptor beta chains below, sequenced in a study of shared clonotypes between healthy human individuals. Measured with immunoSEQ multiplex PCR; TCRdb has only the in-frame clones, and not every one. Among approximately 500,000 clones, 95% to 97% were seen once, and the ten largest hold approximately 0.06%. Input material: naive CD4+ T cells sorted from blood. Subset specified: CD45RA+ positively selected. These receptors all come from a woman in her twenties or thirties in good health.

The rearrangement joins TRBV28 to TRBJ2-7; tentative D call: TRBD2 (5 bases). The CDR3 has 13 residues. Germline V lookup: CDR1 MDHEN, CDR2 SYDVKM. Trimming left V 11 bases short and J 4 bases short, with 18 bases between. The CDR3 region is CAGSDTEYYEQYF. The DNA for the CDR3 is TGTGCCGGTAGCGACACGGAGTATTACGAGCAGTACTTC. Looking up the rest from reference TRBV28 and TRBJ2-7 gives the full variable domain: DVKVTQSSRYLVKRTGEKVFLECVQDMDHENMFWYRQDPGLGLRLIYFSYDVKMKEKGDIPEGYSVSREKKERFSLILESASTNQTSMYLCAGSDTEYYEQYFGPGTRLTVT.

CDR3 sequence: CAISEAAVNQPQHF. CDR3 sequence (DNA): TGTGCCATCAGTGAGGCGGCCGTCAATCAGCCCCAGCATTTT. The chain employs TRBV10-3 and TRBJ1-5; D not resolved. Between the trimmed V and J ends, which lost 2 bases and 3 bases, there was a span of 8 bases. The CDR3 contains 14 residues. Looked up from germline, CDR1 is ENHRY and CDR2 is SYGVKD.

V gene TRBV5-1 combines with J gene TRBJ2-6, with 7 bases identical to TRBD2. CDR3 length equals 14 residues. With V trimmed by 5 bases and J by 2 bases, 1 base remained unmatched. Germline lookup yields CDR1 SGHRS and CDR2 YFSETQ. DNA of the CDR3: TGCGCCAGCAGGGGAGGGGCTGGGGCCAACGTCCTGACTTTC. Translating gives CASRGGAGANVLTF.

The chain joins TRBV28 to TRBJ1-2; 7 bases align to TRBD1. The CDR3 has 15 amino acids. Losses at the gene ends were 3 bases for V and 6 bases for J; bases not matched to a gene: 10. In germline, CDR1 is MDHEN, CDR2 SYDVKM. For the CDR3, the DNA is TGTGCCAGCAGTTTTATGAACAGGGGTTCACATGGCTACACCTTC. It is translated as CASSFMNRGSHGYTF.

This chain uses TRBV28 with TRBJ1-6; D is perhaps TRBD1 (5 bases). The CDR3 sequence is 15 residues long. Trimming removed 3 bases from V and 10 bases from J, with 16 bases in between. Germline V gene sequence: CDR1 MDHEN, CDR2 SYDVKM. CDR3 region: CASSFNGGAGSPLHF. For the CDR3, the DNA is TGTGCCAGCAGTTTTAACGGAGGGGCGGGATCACCCCTCCACTTT.

J is TRBJ2-1 and V is TRBV28; 7 nucleotides align to TRBD2. In germline, CDR1 is MDHEN, CDR2 SYDVKM. The CDR3 extends over 17 amino acids. J was trimmed by 5 bases and V by 4 bases; bases with no gene match: 14. The CDR3 coding sequence is TGTGCCAGCAGTTCCGTCGGCGGGAGTAGTCCCCACAATGAGCAGTTCTTC. Its protein product is CASSSVGGSSPHNEQFF.

The chain carries TRBV18 and TRBJ2-4; 10 bases agree with TRBD1. The CDR3 spans 16 residues. The germline V gene encodes CDR1 KGHSH and CDR2 LQKENI. Trimming took 3 bases from V and 7 from J; bases not matched to a gene: 9. As DNA, the CDR3 is TGTGCCAGCTCACCCTGGGACAGGGGAGATTTTAACATTCAGTACTTC. Its protein product is CASSPWDRGDFNIQYF.

The V gene is TRBV11-1, the J gene TRBJ2-5, with 8 bases fitting TRBD2. The end of the DNA aligns better with TRBJ2-7, so the J call may be wrong. CDR1 and CDR2 (germline): SGHAT, FQDESV (reference sequence). CDR3 size: 14 residues. CDR3 sequence: CASSSGLAIYEQYF. CDR3 bases: TGTGCCAGCAGCTCTGGACTAGCCATATACGAGCAGTACTTC.

The chain has TRBV9 and TRBJ1-1; a weak D match, TRBD1 (5 bases). This CDR3 region has 14 residues. Germline V gene sequence: CDR1 SGDLS, CDR2 YYNGEE. V shed 2 bases and J shed 0 bases, with 8 bases lying between them. This chain's CDR3 is CASSVTAMNTEAFF. The CDR3 region has the DNA TGTGCCAGCAGCGTGACAGCAATGAACACTGAAGCTTTCTTT. Drawing the rest from reference TRBV9 and TRBJ1-1, the complete variable domain is DSGVTQTPKHLITATGQRVTLRCSPRSGDLSVYWYQQSLDQGLQFLIQYYNGEERAKGNILERFSAQQFPDLHSELNLSSLELGDSALYFCASSVTAMNTEAFFGQGTRLTVV.

V and J are TRBV5-1 and TRBJ2-1, with 9 bases identical to TRBD1. Germline V CDR1 and CDR2: SGHRS, YFSETQ. The V and J ends lost 4 bases and 6 bases, in that order; junction bases with no gene match: 5. The CDR3 is 14 residues long. CDR3: CASSMTGGFNEQFF. CDR3 sequence (DNA): TGCGCCAGCAGCATGACAGGGGGTTTCAATGAGCAGTTCTTC.

Here the CDR3 DNA reads TGTGCCAGCAGCTTGTGGGCGGCCCAAGAGACCCAGTACTTC. It yields the protein CASSLWAAQETQYF. This sequence joins TRBV5-4 and TRBJ2-5; D is unclear. V lost 1 base and J lost 1, with 8 bases in between. CDR3 size: 14 residues. Looked up from germline, CDR1 is SGHNT and CDR2 is YYREEE (reference sequence).

The rearrangement joins TRBV19 to TRBJ2-3, with D possibly called TRBD1 or TRBD2 (5 bases each). Trimming took 10 bases from V and 4 from J, leaving 18 bases between them. Germline-derived CDR1 and CDR2 are LNHDA and SQIVND (reference sequence). This CDR3 is built from 14 residues. CDR3 sequence: CATRDPKAPDTQYF. CDR3 in DNA: TGTGCCACAAGGGACCCCAAAGCGCCAGATACGCAGTATTTT.

The chain joins TRBV28 to TRBJ2-7, with D maybe TRBD1 (6 bases). This CDR3 region has 15 residues. V was trimmed by 2 bases and J by 0 bases, leaving 11 bases between them. In germline, CDR1 is MDHEN, CDR2 SYDVKM. The DNA of the CDR3 is TGTGCCAGCAGTTTAAGGCAGGGGAGCTCCTACGAGCAGTACTTC. Encoded protein: CASSLRQGSSYEQYF.

Only one count was recorded for this clone. The rearrangement uses TRBV6-1 and TRBJ1-2; D is unresolved. Germline V gene lookup returns CDR1 MNHNS and CDR2 SASEGT. Trimming shortened V by 2 bases and J by 3 bases, and 4 bases separated the two germline ends. The CDR3 covers 12 residues. The CDR3 DNA follows: TGTGCCAGCAGTGAAAGAGACTATGGCTACACCTTC. This gives the protein CASSERDYGYTF.

The chain uses TRBV4-1 and TRBJ2-7; D is uncertain. Germline assignment: CDR1 MGHRA and CDR2 YSYEKL. The V end was cut by 6 bases, the J end by 2 bases, with 17 bases between. The CDR3 has 15 amino acids. This chain's CDR3 is CASRQTWGFAYEQYF. The DNA of the CDR3 is TGCGCCAGCAGGCAAACGTGGGGTTTCGCCTACGAGCAGTACTTC.

This clone was seen only once. This chain joins TRBV5-1 and TRBJ1-5; D possibly corresponds to TRBD1 (5 bases). In germline, CDR1 is SGHRS, CDR2 YFSETQ. This CDR3 has 14 amino acids. The V end was cut by 2 bases, the J end by 5 bases, with 11 bases between. CDR3 in amino acids: CASSFWGPDQPQHF. In DNA form, the CDR3 reads TGCGCCAGCAGCTTCTGGGGCCCAGATCAGCCCCAGCATTTT.

This clone was recorded only once. The chain recombines TRBV11-2 with TRBJ1-3; no reliable D call. Trimming took 0 bases from V and 4 from J, leaving 10 bases between them. The CDR3 consists of 15 residues. From germline, CDR1 is SGHAT and CDR2 FQNNGV. CDR3 nucleotide sequence: TGTGCCAGCAGCTTAGATCAGGTTGAAGGAAACACCATATATTTT. It specifies CASSLDQVEGNTIYF. The whole variable domain, filled in from reference TRBV11-2 and TRBJ1-3, reads EAGVAQSPRYKIIEKRQSVAFWCNPISGHATLYWYQQILGQGPKLLIQFQNNGVVDDSQLPKDRFSAERLKGVDSTLKIQPAKLEDSAVYLCASSLDQVEGNTIYFGEGSWLTVV.

The chain uses TRBV7-3 and TRBJ2-7; 8 bases are shared with TRBD1. V dropped 4 bases and J dropped 3; count of bases not matched to a gene: 11. The germline CDR1 and CDR2 sequences are SGHTA and FQGTGA. The CDR3 is made up of 16 amino acids. The CDR3 DNA is TGTGCCAGCAGCTCCTCCACCCGGGACAGGAACTACGAGCAGTACTTC. Translating it yields CASSSSTRDRNYEQYF.

The chain has TRBV25-1 and TRBJ2-2; a weak D match, TRBD2 (6 bases). Trimming removed 4 bases from V and 7 bases from J, with 19 bases in between. From germline, CDR1 is MGHDK and CDR2 SYGVNS. This CDR3 comprises 16 residues. The CDR3 nucleotides are TGTGCCAGCAGTGGGGACTTCGACACGAGTGGCGGGGAGCTGTTTTTT. This sequence encodes CASSGDFDTSGGELFF.

This clone was detected a few times. The chain combines TRBV7-6 with TRBJ1-5; 8 positions agree with TRBD1. The CDR3 has 14 residues. The germline gives CDR1 SGHVS, CDR2 FNYEAQ. Trimming at V came to 3 bases and at J to 5 bases, leaving 3 bases not matched to a gene. CDR3 bases: TGTGCCAGCAGCTTGGGGACAGGACATCAGCCCCAGCATTTT. It yields the protein CASSLGTGHQPQHF.

The chain is built from TRBV27 and TRBJ2-2; 8 nucleotides agree with TRBD1. The junction had 6 bases not matched to a gene; V was cut back by 2 bases and J by 1 base. The V gene's germline CDR1 is MNHEY and CDR2 SMNVEV (reference sequence). The CDR3 totals 17 residues. The DNA of the CDR3 is TGTGCCAGCAGTTTAAGCCCCGGGACAGGGAACACCGGGGAGCTGTTTTTT. Protein sequence: CASSLSPGTGNTGELFF.

The chain has TRBV10-3 and TRBJ2-7; D tentatively fits TRBD1 or TRBD2 (5 bases each). Germline V gene sequence: CDR1 ENHRY, CDR2 SYGVKD. V lost 2 bases, J lost 2 bases, and 16 bases lay in between. The CDR3 totals 16 residues. CDR3 DNA sequence: TGTGCCATCAGTGAGCCACCGGGGCCGGACCCCTACGAGCAGTACTTC. The encoded protein is CAISEPPGPDPYEQYF.

The chain employs TRBV2 and TRBJ1-1; a weak D match, TRBD1 (6 bases). Germline CDR1 reads SNHLY; CDR2 reads FYNNEI. The CDR3 length is 13 residues. V lost 7 bases, J lost 0 bases, and 9 bases lay in between. This CDR3 is CASTGQLNTEAFF. For the CDR3, the DNA is TGTGCCAGCACCGGACAGCTGAACACTGAAGCTTTCTTT.

CDR3 sequence: CASSLKGQSIYF. The CDR3 coding sequence is TGTGCCAGCAGTTTAAAAGGACAGTCCATCTACTTC. The J gene is TRBJ2-7, the V gene TRBV28; the D gene is possibly TRBD1 (6 bases). CDR3 length equals 12 residues. Trimming cost V 2 bases and J 13 bases, with 15 bases left between them. Germline CDR1 MDHEN, CDR2 SYDVKM. The whole variable domain, filled in from reference TRBV28 and TRBJ2-7, reads DVKVTQSSRYLVKRTGEKVFLECVQDMDHENMFWYRQDPGLGLRLIYFSYDVKMKEKGDIPEGYSVSREKKERFSLILESASTNQTSMYLCASSLKGQSIYFGPGTRLTVT.

The rearrangement links TRBV11-3 to TRBJ2-3; D may correspond to TRBD1 or TRBD2 (5 bases each). This CDR3 has 16 amino acids. Trimming shortened V by 5 bases and J by 1 base, and 16 bases separated the two germline ends. In germline, CDR1 is SGHNT, CDR2 YENEEA. The CDR3 is CASSHGTDARTDTQYF. The CDR3 DNA reads TGTGCCAGCAGCCACGGGACGGACGCTCGCACAGATACGCAGTATTTT.